What follows is one TCR beta chain and its context. 13 Jbeta primers and 60 Vbeta primers were used for the PCR. This table comes from immunoSEQ multiplex PCR, and its TCRdb copy is limited to in-frame clones, with some not included. Found here are 90,000 to 150,000 clones, 60% to 75% of them singletons; the top ten hold roughly 3%. The data belong to a study of cytomegalovirus exposure and HLA in healthy donors. For the study at large: Earlier sequencing of 150 million to 200 million T cells yielded under 120 million unique TCR beta sequences.

The CDR3 is 14 amino acids. V lost 1 base and J 0 bases, leaving 7 bases between the germline ends. CDR1 is SEHNR, CDR2 FQNEAQ, per germline (reference sequence). The sample consisted of PBMCs. The chain couples TRBV7-9 to TRBJ2-7, with TRBD2 as a possible D gene (5 bases). This sequence originates from a woman in her thirties or forties in good health and CMV-seropositive. CDR3 nucleotide sequence: TGTGCCAGCAGCTTAGTAGGGAGCTCCTACGAGCAGTACTTC. Its translation is CASSLVGSSYEQYF.